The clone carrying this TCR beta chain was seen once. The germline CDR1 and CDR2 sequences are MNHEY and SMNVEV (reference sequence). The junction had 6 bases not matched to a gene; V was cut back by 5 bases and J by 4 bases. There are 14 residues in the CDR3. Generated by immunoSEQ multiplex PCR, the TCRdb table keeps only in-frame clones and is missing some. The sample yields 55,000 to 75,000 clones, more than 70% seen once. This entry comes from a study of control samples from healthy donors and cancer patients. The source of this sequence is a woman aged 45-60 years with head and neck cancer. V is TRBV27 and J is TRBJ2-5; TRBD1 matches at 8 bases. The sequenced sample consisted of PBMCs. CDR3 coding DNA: TGTGCCAGCAGTCCGTCAGGGGGCTTAGAGACCCAGTACTTC. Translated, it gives CASSPSGGLETQYF.